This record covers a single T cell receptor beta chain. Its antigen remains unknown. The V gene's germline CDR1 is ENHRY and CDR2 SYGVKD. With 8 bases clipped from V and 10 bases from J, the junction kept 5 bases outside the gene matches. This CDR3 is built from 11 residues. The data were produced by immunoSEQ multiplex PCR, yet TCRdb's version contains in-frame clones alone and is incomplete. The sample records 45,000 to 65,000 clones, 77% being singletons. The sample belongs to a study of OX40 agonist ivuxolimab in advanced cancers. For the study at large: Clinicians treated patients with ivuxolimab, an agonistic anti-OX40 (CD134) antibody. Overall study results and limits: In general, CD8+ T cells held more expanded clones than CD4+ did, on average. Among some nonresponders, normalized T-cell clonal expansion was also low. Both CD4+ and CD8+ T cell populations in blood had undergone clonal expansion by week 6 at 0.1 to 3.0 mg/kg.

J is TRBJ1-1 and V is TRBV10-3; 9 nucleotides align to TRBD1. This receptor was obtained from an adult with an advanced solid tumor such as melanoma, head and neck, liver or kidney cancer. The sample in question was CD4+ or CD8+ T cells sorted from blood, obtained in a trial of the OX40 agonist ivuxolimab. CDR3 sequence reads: CAISTGGGAFF. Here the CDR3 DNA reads TGTGCCATCTCTACAGGGGGCGGAGCTTTCTTT.